Listed below are T cell receptor beta chains from one sample, sequenced in a study of blood T cell repertoires in COVID-19. Clones were sequenced by immunoSEQ multiplex PCR, and TCRdb holds only the in-frame ones, with some missing. Of about 120,000 clones listed, around 90% are singletons. The sequencing input was peripheral blood. These receptors all stem from a woman aged 60 to 75 with COVID-19, enrolled during active disease. Both conserved end residues are part of each CDR3. Fields, in order: V gene, clone size, J gene, D gene, CDR3 DNA, CDR3 protein. A D gene is named only where the DNA matches it firmly. Size tells how often a clone was seen (once, few, many) or the class of an expanded clone, and some rows leave it out.

V gene: TRBV5-4
clone size: once
J gene: TRBJ2-5
D gene: NA
CDR3 DNA: TGTGCCAGCAGCTTGCAAGGGGGTCCGGAGACCCAGTACTTC
CDR3 protein: CASSLQGGPETQYF

V gene: TRBV6-2/TRBV6-3
clone size: NA
J gene: TRBJ1-1
D gene: NA
CDR3 DNA: TGTGCCAGCAGTTACTCGAGAGGGACACTGGAAGCTTTCTTT
CDR3 protein: CASSYSRGTLEAFF

V gene: TRBV28
clone size: NA
J gene: TRBJ2-3
D gene: TRBD2
CDR3 DNA: TGTGCCAGCAGTTTCTGGGGCGGGGGGCGCACAGATACGCAGTATTTT
CDR3 protein: CASSFWGGGRTDTQYF

V gene: TRBV7-9
clone size: NA
J gene: TRBJ1-1
D gene: NA
CDR3 DNA: TGTGCCAGCAGCCCGGTGGCTCTCCACTCACTAACGGACACTGAAGCTTTCTTT
CDR3 protein: CASSPVALHSLTDTEAFF

V gene: TRBV7-9
clone size: NA
J gene: TRBJ1-1
D gene: NA
CDR3 DNA: TGTGCCAGCAGCTTAGGAGAGGGGCAGGGGACTTTCTTT
CDR3 protein: CASSLGEGQGTFF

V gene: TRBV7-2
clone size: NA
J gene: TRBJ1-3
D gene: TRBD1
CDR3 DNA: TGTGCCAGCAGCTCGGGACAGGGGGCGACTGGAAACACCATATATTTT
CDR3 protein: CASSSGQGATGNTIYF

V gene: TRBV5-6
clone size: NA
J gene: TRBJ1-2
D gene: NA
CDR3 DNA: TGTGCCAGCAGCTTGGTGGATAGCTATGGTTACACCTTC
CDR3 protein: CASSLVDSYGYTF

V gene: TRBV5-4
clone size: NA
J gene: TRBJ2-2
D gene: TRBD1
CDR3 DNA: TGTGCCAGCAGCAGGGGGACAGACACCGGGGAGCTGTTTTTT
CDR3 protein: CASSRGTDTGELFF

V gene: TRBV9
clone size: few
J gene: TRBJ2-7
D gene: TRBD2
CDR3 DNA: TGTGCCAGCAGCGATGGGGGAGGGGCCGAGCAGTACTTC
CDR3 protein: CASSDGGGAEQYF

V gene: TRBV9
clone size: NA
J gene: TRBJ1-1
D gene: TRBD1
CDR3 DNA: TGTGCCAGCAGCTCGGCGCTCTACAGGGGGCGGGAGGAGACTGAAGCTTTCTTT
CDR3 protein: CASSSALYRGREETEAFF

V gene: TRBV6-6
clone size: NA
J gene: TRBJ1-3
D gene: TRBD1
CDR3 DNA: TGTGCCAGCAGTATTGGGACAGCTGGAAACACCATATATTTT
CDR3 protein: CASSIGTAGNTIYF

V gene: TRBV4-1
clone size: NA
J gene: TRBJ1-5
D gene: TRBD1
CDR3 DNA: TGCGCCAGCAGCCAAGATCCGGGGACAGGGAACCAGCCCCAGCATTTT
CDR3 protein: CASSQDPGTGNQPQHF

V gene: TRBV19
clone size: NA
J gene: TRBJ1-5
D gene: NA
CDR3 DNA: TGTGCCAGTAGTATTGGAAACAGCCGAGCGCCCCAGCATTTT
CDR3 protein: CASSIGNSRAPQHF

V gene: TRBV9
clone size: NA
J gene: TRBJ1-1
D gene: NA
CDR3 DNA: TGTGCCAGCAGCGTAACTTCGGACAGCAACACTGAAGCTTTCTTT
CDR3 protein: CASSVTSDSNTEAFF

V gene: TRBV6-1
clone size: NA
J gene: TRBJ2-4
D gene: NA
CDR3 DNA: TGTGCCAGCAGTGAAGTTATGGGCCTAGCCAAAAACATTCAGTACTTC
CDR3 protein: CASSEVMGLAKNIQYF

V gene: TRBV7-8
clone size: NA
J gene: TRBJ2-2
D gene: NA
CDR3 DNA: TGTGCCAGCAGCTTAGTGACGGGGGGCCACACCGGGGAGCTGTTTTTT
CDR3 protein: CASSLVTGGHTGELFF

V gene: TRBV18
clone size: NA
J gene: TRBJ1-2
D gene: NA
CDR3 DNA: TGTGCCAGCTCCGGAGGGACCGACTATGGCTACACCTTC
CDR3 protein: CASSGGTDYGYTF

V gene: TRBV7-9
clone size: NA
J gene: TRBJ1-2
D gene: NA
CDR3 DNA: TGTGCCAGCAGCCAGAGACAGGAGATCTATGGCTACACCTTC
CDR3 protein: CASSQRQEIYGYTF

V gene: TRBV5-1
clone size: NA
J gene: TRBJ1-1
D gene: TRBD1
CDR3 DNA: TGCGCCAGCAGCTTGGGACAGGGGACGTACACTGAAGCTTTCTTT
CDR3 protein: CASSLGQGTYTEAFF

V gene: TRBV19
clone size: once
J gene: TRBJ1-2
D gene: NA
CDR3 DNA: TGTGCCAGTAGTCCCTCTCCAGGCAGTAACTATGGCTACACCTTC
CDR3 protein: CASSPSPGSNYGYTF

V gene: TRBV7-2
clone size: NA
J gene: TRBJ2-1
D gene: NA
CDR3 DNA: TGTGCCAGCAGCTTATCGAGCGGCCACTACAATGAGCAGTTCTTC
CDR3 protein: CASSLSSGHYNEQFF